The 9 T cell receptor beta chains in this list originate from one sample, sequenced in a study of blood T cell repertoires in COVID-19. Sequencing was performed with immunoSEQ multiplex PCR; in TCRdb, only in-frame clones are kept and a portion is missing. Of 250,000 to 350,000 clones in the sample, roughly 88% were seen once. The sequenced sample consisted of peripheral blood. The receptors shown here come from a woman aged 25 to 39 with active or convalescent COVID-19.

Only a few counts were recorded for this clone. The CDR3 sequence: CASSENPGQGNSPLHF. The CDR3 bases are TGTGCCAGCAGTGAGAACCCGGGACAGGGTAATTCACCCCTCCACTTT. V and J are TRBV6-1 and TRBJ1-6; 9 positions agree with TRBD1. Germline assignment: CDR1 MNHNS and CDR2 SASEGT. V shed 3 bases, J shed 6 bases, and the junction held 6 bases outside the gene matches. The CDR3 runs 16 residues.

The table lists this clone with a count of one. The rearrangement joins TRBV24-1 to TRBJ2-2, with a possible D match to TRBD1 (5 bases). There are 14 residues in the CDR3. Trimming took off 8 bases at V and 3 bases at J, with 12 bases between the two ends. Germline assignment: CDR1 KGHDR and CDR2 SFDVKD. CDR3: CATMEQDDTGELFF. For the CDR3, the DNA is TGTGCCACCATGGAACAGGACGACACCGGGGAGCTGTTTTTT.

The CDR3 here is CSVSQGVRYEQYF. CDR3 DNA: TGCAGCGTGTCACAGGGTGTTCGCTACGAGCAGTACTTC. The chain is built from TRBV29-1 and TRBJ2-7; a possible D gene is TRBD1 (6 bases). Trimming took off 6 bases at V and 3 bases at J, with 15 bases between the two ends. The CDR3 runs 13 residues. The germline CDR1 and CDR2 sequences are SQVTM and ANQGSEA.

The chain couples TRBV11-2 to TRBJ2-5, with 7 bases lining up with TRBD2. The ends lost 8 bases at V and 5 bases at J; junction bases unmatched: 8. Germline assignment: CDR1 SGHAT and CDR2 FQNNGV. The CDR3 covers 13 residues. This CDR3 is CASSQREWETQYF. Written as DNA, the CDR3 is TGTGCCAGCTCACAGCGGGAATGGGAGACCCAGTACTTC.

The chain combines TRBV4-2 with TRBJ2-1; 9 bases are shared with TRBD2. The CDR3 covers 17 residues. Germline trimming cut 0 bases from V and 8 bases from J; bases unmatched to any gene: 11. Germline V CDR1 and CDR2: LGHNA, YNFKEQ. The CDR3 DNA is TGTGCCAGCAGCCAAGATTCGCCAGCGGGGGGAAGGGATGAGCAGTTCTTC. Protein: CASSQDSPAGGRDEQFF.

The gene calls are TRBV2 and TRBJ2-5, with 11 positions matching TRBD1. J was trimmed by 4 bases and V by 4 bases; bases with no gene match: 5. The germline V gene encodes CDR1 SNHLY and CDR2 FYNNEI. The CDR3 runs to 15 residues. CDR3: CASSGSGQGGETQYF. CDR3 DNA sequence: TGTGCCAGCAGTGGGTCGGGACAGGGGGGAGAGACCCAGTACTTC.

The chain has TRBV4-3 and TRBJ1-2, with 9 bases matching TRBD1. Germline CDR1 LGHNA, CDR2 YSLEER. Trimming cost V 5 bases and J 2 bases; bases outside gene matches: 9. The CDR3 runs 16 residues. CDR3 in amino acids: CASSSSGTGINYGYTF. In nucleotides, the CDR3 is TGCGCCAGCAGCTCTTCCGGGACAGGGATCAACTATGGCTACACCTTC.

The gene calls are TRBV7-2 and TRBJ2-5, with TRBD1 matching over 8 bases. Trimming took 3 bases from V and 1 from J; bases not matched to a gene: 4. Germline V gives CDR1 SGHTA, CDR2 FQGNSA. The CDR3 sequence is 15 residues long. The CDR3 protein is CASSFTGQGQETQYF. CDR3 DNA: TGTGCCAGCAGCTTCACCGGACAGGGCCAAGAGACCCAGTACTTC.

V and J are TRBV13 and TRBJ2-6; 11 bases map to TRBD2. The trim removed 3 bases at V and 2 bases at J, leaving 6 bases unmatched. The CDR3 sequence is 18 residues long. Germline-derived CDR1 and CDR2 are PRHDT and FYEKMQ (reference sequence). The CDR3 bases are TGTGCCAGCAGCTTGTTACTAGCGGGGGCCGCTGGGGCCAACGTCCTGACTTTC. Protein product: CASSLLLAGAAGANVLTF.